The 32 T cell receptor beta chains below come from one sample, sequenced in a study of control samples from healthy donors and cancer patients. Produced via immunoSEQ multiplex PCR; TCRdb's table is partial and in-frame only. The sample consists of 150,000 to 200,000 clones, 90% to 95% of them appearing once. Sequenced: blood. All receptors come from a woman younger than 30 in good health.

The genes are TRBV5-6 and TRBJ2-3, with TRBD2 identical over 9 bases. The CDR3 extends over 15 amino acids. Germline assignment: CDR1 SGHDT and CDR2 YYEEEE. J lost 4 bases, V lost 7 bases, and 10 bases had no gene match. The CDR3 region has the DNA TGTGCCAGCGAGGAGCAGCGGGGGGTCGCAGATACGCAGTATTTT. Translated, it gives CASEEQRGVADTQYF.

V gene TRBV28 combines with J gene TRBJ1-5, with a possible D match to TRBD1 (6 bases). CDR3 length: 17 amino acids. V was clipped by 5 bases and J by 1 base, with 18 bases between them. Per the germline V gene, CDR1 is MDHEN and CDR2 is SYDVKM. The CDR3 loop is CASSAGHLLWSNQPQHF. In nucleotides, the CDR3 is TGTGCCAGCAGTGCGGGACACTTATTGTGGAGCAATCAGCCCCAGCATTTT.

V gene TRBV11-3 combines with J gene TRBJ2-6; perhaps TRBD1 as D (6 bases). The V gene lost 4 bases and the J gene lost 0 bases, with 19 bases spanning the gap. The germline gives CDR1 SGHNT, CDR2 YENEEA. This CDR3 has 19 residues. The CDR3 here is CASSSSGTRALSGANVLTF. The CDR3 DNA reads as TGTGCCAGCAGCTCGTCCGGGACAAGGGCCCTCTCTGGGGCCAACGTCCTGACTTTC. Drawing the rest from reference TRBV11-3 and TRBJ2-6, the complete variable domain is EAGVVQSPRYKIIEKKQPVAFWCNPISGHNTLYWYLQNLGQGPELLIRYENEEAVDDSQLPKDRFSAERLKGVDSTLKIQPAELGDSAVYLCASSSSGTRALSGANVLTFGAGSRLTVL.

Points on this clone: The sample has other DNA sequences that encode this CDR3 too. The V and J genes are TRBV18 and TRBJ2-7; D call uncertain. Germline values: CDR1 KGHSH, CDR2 LQKENI. V was pared by 3 bases and J by 1 base, with 4 bases between. The CDR3 spans 12 residues. In DNA, the CDR3 is TGTGCCAGCTCACCGGGTTCCTACGAGCAGTACTTC. Its protein is CASSPGSYEQYF.

The V and J genes are TRBV7-9 and TRBJ1-1; D is perhaps TRBD1 (6 bases). Trimming removed 5 bases at V and 0 bases at J, with 13 bases between. Germline assignment: CDR1 SEHNR and CDR2 FQNEAQ (reference sequence). The CDR3 sequence is 15 residues long. The CDR3 nucleotides are TGTGCCAGCAGCGACTGGGACAATCTGAACACTGAAGCTTTCTTT. This codes for CASSDWDNLNTEAFF.

The chain has TRBV18 and TRBJ1-2; D is unclear. The CDR3 is 15 amino acids. Germline CDR1 and CDR2: KGHSH and LQKENI. V was cut by 0 bases and J by 9 bases, with 17 bases left in between. The DNA of the CDR3 is TGTGCCAGCTCACCACCATCCCCCCCAGGTAGGTGCTACACCTTC. Its protein product is CASSPPSPPGRCYTF.

The chain is built from TRBV21-1 and TRBJ1-5. TRBV21-1 is noted as a pseudogene. The CDR3 covers 14 residues. The CDR3: CASSKVWGNQPQHF. The CDR3 region has the DNA TGTGCCAGCAGCAAAGTTTGGGGCAATCAGCCCCAGCATTTT.

About this clone itself: One end of the junction varies from germline; a read error may be responsible. The chain is built from TRBV18 and TRBJ2-5; D perhaps matches TRBD2 (5 bases). The CDR3 is 14 amino acids. Germline assignment: CDR1 KGHSH and CDR2 LQKENI. CDR3 nucleotide sequence: TGTGCCAGCTCACCGCCAGGACTCCAAGAAACCCAGTACTTC. This gives the protein CASSPPGLQETQYF.

The chain combines TRBV6-1 with TRBJ2-7; tentative D call: TRBD1 (7 bases). V was shortened by 11 bases and J by 6 bases, with 23 bases between the two germline ends. Per the germline V gene, CDR1 is MNHNS and CDR2 is SASEGT. The CDR3 consists of 14 residues. CDR3 coding DNA: TGTGCCGCGAGTCGAGTGGAGGGGGCGAGCGAGCAGTACTTC. This encodes CAASRVEGASEQYF.

This chain connects TRBV9 to TRBJ1-3; a weak D match, TRBD1 (5 bases). V was cut by 3 bases and J by 0 bases, with 10 bases left in between. CDR1 is SGDLS, CDR2 YYNGEE, per germline. The CDR3 spans 15 residues. CDR3 residues: CASSGGKTSGNTIYF. The CDR3 DNA reads as TGTGCCAGCAGCGGGGGGAAGACCTCTGGAAACACCATATATTTT. Together with reference TRBV9 and TRBJ1-3, the CDR3 gives the full variable domain: DSGVTQTPKHLITATGQRVTLRCSPRSGDLSVYWYQQSLDQGLQFLIQYYNGEERAKGNILERFSAQQFPDLHSELNLSSLELGDSALYFCASSGGKTSGNTIYFGEGSWLTVV.

The chain joins TRBV28 to TRBJ1-5, with a tentative D call TRBD1 (6 bases). Germline lookup yields CDR1 MDHEN and CDR2 SYDVKM. The CDR3 is 14 amino acids. The V gene lost 5 bases and the J gene lost 3 bases, with 11 bases spanning the gap. The CDR3 region has the DNA TGTGCCAGCAGTAACGGACAGCTCAATCAGCCCCAGCATTTT. It codes for CASSNGQLNQPQHF.

This clone was seen just once. This sequence joins TRBV12-3 or TRBV12-4 and TRBJ2-7; a possible D gene is TRBD2 (6 bases). V lost 4 bases to trimming and J lost 5 bases, with 9 bases between them. There are 12 residues in the CDR3. The CDR3 loop reads CASSSPGDEQYF. CDR3 DNA sequence: TGTGCCAGCAGTTCCCCGGGGGACGAGCAGTACTTC.

The chain is built from TRBV19 and TRBJ1-6; unclear D gene. Germline CDR1 LNHDA, CDR2 SQIVND (reference sequence). Trimming stripped 7 bases from V and 9 bases from J, with 13 bases between. This CDR3 region has 13 residues. Here the CDR3 reads CASKLSVSSPLHF. In nucleotides, the CDR3 is TGTGCCAGTAAGCTTTCGGTCAGTTCACCCCTCCACTTT.

The rearrangement joins TRBV28 to TRBJ2-7, with a tentative D call TRBD1 (5 bases). CDR3 size: 16 residues. Germline CDR1 reads MDHEN; CDR2 reads SYDVKM. Trimming left V 3 bases short and J 2 bases short, with 17 bases between. The CDR3: CASSFFPDSHPYEQYF. The CDR3 DNA reads TGTGCCAGCAGTTTCTTCCCCGACAGTCACCCCTACGAGCAGTACTTC.

This clone was seen a handful of times. The chain carries TRBV11-3 and TRBJ1-1; TRBD1 matches at 8 bases. The germline V gene encodes CDR1 SGHNT and CDR2 YENEEA. Unmatched junction bases numbered 6, after V lost 1 base and J lost 5 bases. The CDR3 is 15 residues long. The CDR3 DNA reads TGTGCCAGCAGCTTAGGTTTCAGGGGGCGGACTGAAGCTTTCTTT. Protein sequence: CASSLGFRGRTEAFF.

The chain recombines TRBV15 with TRBJ1-2; D is ambiguous. V lost 0 bases to trimming and J lost 4 bases, with 9 bases between them. The V gene's germline CDR1 is LNHNV and CDR2 YYDKDF (reference sequence). This CDR3 contains 14 residues. The CDR3: CATSRDAAGYGYTF. In DNA form, the CDR3 reads TGTGCCACCAGCAGAGACGCAGCTGGCTATGGCTACACCTTC.

This sequence joins TRBV5-4 and TRBJ2-2; possibly TRBD1 for D (6 bases). This CDR3 has 15 amino acids. Trimming cost V 2 bases and J 1 base, with 9 bases left between them. The germline gives CDR1 SGHNT, CDR2 YYREEE (reference sequence). The CDR3 loop reads CASSFGQLNTGELFF. DNA for the CDR3: TGTGCCAGCAGCTTCGGACAGCTGAACACCGGGGAGCTGTTTTTT. The entire variable domain, with the rest obtained from reference TRBV5-4 and TRBJ2-2, is as follows: ETGVTQSPTHLIKTRGQQVTLRCSSQSGHNTVSWYQQALGQGPQFIFQYYREEENGRGNFPPRFSGLQFPNYSSELNVNALELDDSALYLCASSFGQLNTGELFFGEGSRLTVL.

The table lists this clone with a few counts. The chain is built from TRBV5-1 and TRBJ1-1; D is undetermined. Trimming took 0 bases from V and 3 from J, leaving 15 bases between them. The CDR3 sequence is 16 residues long. CDR1 and CDR2 from the germline V gene are SGHRS and YFSETQ. The CDR3 coding sequence is TGCGCCAGCAGCTTGGCCGGAGGTTCATGGGACACTGAAGCTTTCTTT. Translation gives CASSLAGGSWDTEAFF.

This rearrangement joins TRBV4-2 to TRBJ1-5, with D perhaps matching TRBD1 (5 bases). V gave up 1 base and J gave up 4 bases, with 8 bases separating them. The germline CDR1 and CDR2 sequences are LGHNA and YNFKEQ. The CDR3 is 14 residues long. In nucleotides, the CDR3 is TGTGCCAGCAGCCAAGGAAGGGGAAATCAGCCCCAGCATTTT. Encoded protein: CASSQGRGNQPQHF.

The chain combines TRBV6-2 or TRBV6-3 with TRBJ2-3; D unresolved. The V end was cut by 5 bases, the J end by 6 bases, with 9 bases between. Germline V CDR1 and CDR2: MNHEY, SVGEGT. The CDR3 contains 12 residues. The CDR3 coding sequence is TGTGCCAGCAGTACCTTGGTTGATACGCAGTATTTT. Residues: CASSTLVDTQYF.

The rearrangement links TRBV2 to TRBJ1-3, with TRBD1 matching 7 bases. V lost 6 bases to trimming and J lost 0 bases; unmatched junction nucleotides: 5. The CDR3 loop spans 15 amino acids. Looked up from germline, CDR1 is SNHLY and CDR2 is FYNNEI. This CDR3 reads CASREGQNSGNTIYF. CDR3 DNA sequence: TGTGCCAGCAGGGAGGGACAGAACTCTGGAAACACCATATATTTT.

The chain uses TRBV30 and TRBJ1-1; weak D call: TRBD1 (6 bases). The germline V gene has CDR1 GTSNPN and CDR2 SVGIG (reference sequence). The CDR3 runs 16 residues. V gave up 0 bases and J gave up 2 bases, with 16 bases separating them. CDR3 nucleotide sequence: TGTGCCTGGAGTGTGGAAGAACAGGGAGGTAACACTGAAGCTTTCTTT. It codes for CAWSVEEQGGNTEAFF. Looking up the rest from reference TRBV30 and TRBJ1-1 gives the full variable domain: SQTIHQWPATLVQPVGSPLSLECTVEGTSNPNLYWYRQAAGRGLQLLFYSVGIGQISSEVPQNLSASRPQDRQFILSSKKLLLSDSGFYLCAWSVEEQGGNTEAFFGQGTRLTVV.

The V and J genes are TRBV4-1 and TRBJ2-7, with unresolved D. The CDR3 has 14 amino acids. In germline, CDR1 is MGHRA, CDR2 YSYEKL. V was trimmed by 4 bases and J by 1 base, leaving 11 bases between them. CDR3 nucleotides: TGCGCCAGCAGCCTTATCTCCGGGTCCTACGAGCAGTACTTC. This gives the protein CASSLISGSYEQYF.

V is TRBV29-1 and J is TRBJ2-1; D may correspond to TRBD1 or TRBD2 (6 bases each). The CDR3 loop spans 11 amino acids. V was shortened by 5 bases and J by 8 bases, with 10 bases between the two germline ends. The germline V gene has CDR1 SQVTM and CDR2 ANQGSEA. In DNA form, the CDR3 reads TGCAGCGTTTGGGGGGCTGATGAGCAGTTCTTC. Translating it yields CSVWGADEQFF.

The chain employs TRBV2 and TRBJ1-2; 9 bases are shared with TRBD1. Germline assignment: CDR1 SNHLY and CDR2 FYNNEI. Trimming at V came to 6 bases and at J to 7 bases, leaving 12 bases not matched to a gene. CDR3 length equals 15 residues. The DNA of the CDR3 is TGTGCCAGCAGCAACCTCAAGGGACAGGGACCTGGCTACACCTTC. It codes for CASSNLKGQGPGYTF.

The gene calls are TRBV27 and TRBJ1-6; a possible D gene is TRBD1 (5 bases). Trimming stripped 6 bases from V and 0 bases from J, with 9 bases between. The CDR3 has 15 residues. Per germline, CDR1 MNHEY and CDR2 SMNVEV (reference sequence). In DNA form, the CDR3 reads TGTGCCAGCAGGGGACCGAGCTCCTATAATTCACCCCTCCACTTT. Translating it yields CASRGPSSYNSPLHF.

To note about this clone: The same CDR3 can be traced to other DNA sequences in this sample. The DNA of the CDR3 is TGTGCCAGCAGTTTAGTACTTGGGACAGTCGTCATTCAGTACTTC. This encodes CASSLVLGTVVIQYF. The chain joins TRBV28 to TRBJ2-4, with 7 bases lining up with TRBD1. CDR1 and CDR2 from the germline V gene are MDHEN and SYDVKM. Losses at the gene ends were 2 bases for V and 9 bases for J; bases not matched to a gene: 10. This CDR3 contains 15 residues.

This chain joins TRBV28 and TRBJ2-5; D is perhaps TRBD2 (7 bases). CDR1 is MDHEN, CDR2 SYDVKM, per germline. Trimming removed 3 bases at V and 3 bases at J, with 20 bases between. The length of the CDR3 is 17 residues. CDR3 sequence (DNA): TGTGCCAGCAGTTTTTGGGCCTCGGGGGGCCAAAAAGAGACCCAGTACTTC. Translating it yields CASSFWASGGQKETQYF.

This chain links TRBV5-1 with TRBJ2-7, with D unclear. In germline, CDR1 is SGHRS, CDR2 YFSETQ. The CDR3 extends over 14 amino acids. V was trimmed by 0 bases and J by 2 bases, leaving 9 bases between them. The CDR3 sequence: CASSLAAGPYEQYF. CDR3 bases: TGCGCCAGCAGCTTGGCCGCAGGTCCCTACGAGCAGTACTTC.

The chain employs TRBV29-1 and TRBJ1-1; D call uncertain. Trimming pared 2 bases from V and 0 bases from J, leaving 13 bases between. Germline CDR1 is SQVTM and CDR2 is ANQGSEA. The CDR3 covers 15 residues. In DNA form, the CDR3 reads TGCAGCGTTGAACATCAGTTGGGCATGAACACTGAAGCTTTCTTT. Translated, it gives CSVEHQLGMNTEAFF.

The chain links TRBV18 to TRBJ2-6, with 15 bases that match TRBD2. CDR3 length: 18 residues. Germline V lookup: CDR1 KGHSH, CDR2 LQKENI. Unmatched junction bases numbered 3, after V lost 2 bases and J lost 4 bases. CDR3 protein: CASSPGTSGGRGANVLTF. The DNA of the CDR3 is TGTGCCAGCTCACCAGGGACTAGCGGGGGGAGAGGGGCCAACGTCCTGACTTTC.

This rearrangement joins TRBV19 to TRBJ1-6; weak D call: TRBD1 (6 bases). From germline, CDR1 is LNHDA and CDR2 SQIVND (reference sequence). The CDR3 sequence is 15 residues long. V lost 3 bases, J lost 6 bases, and 12 bases lay in between. This CDR3 reads CASSIGGTINSPLHF. The CDR3 DNA reads as TGTGCCAGTAGTATCGGGGGGACAATTAATTCACCCCTCCACTTT.